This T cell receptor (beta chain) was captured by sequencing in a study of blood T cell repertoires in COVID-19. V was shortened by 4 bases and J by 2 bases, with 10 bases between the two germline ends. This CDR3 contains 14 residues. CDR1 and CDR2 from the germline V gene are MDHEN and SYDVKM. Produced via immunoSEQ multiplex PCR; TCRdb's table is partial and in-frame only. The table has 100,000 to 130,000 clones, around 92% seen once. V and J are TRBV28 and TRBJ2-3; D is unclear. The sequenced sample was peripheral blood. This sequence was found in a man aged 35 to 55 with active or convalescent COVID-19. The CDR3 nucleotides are TGTGCCAGCAGTTCATACCCTATCACAGATACGCAGTATTTT. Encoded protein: CASSSYPITDTQYF.